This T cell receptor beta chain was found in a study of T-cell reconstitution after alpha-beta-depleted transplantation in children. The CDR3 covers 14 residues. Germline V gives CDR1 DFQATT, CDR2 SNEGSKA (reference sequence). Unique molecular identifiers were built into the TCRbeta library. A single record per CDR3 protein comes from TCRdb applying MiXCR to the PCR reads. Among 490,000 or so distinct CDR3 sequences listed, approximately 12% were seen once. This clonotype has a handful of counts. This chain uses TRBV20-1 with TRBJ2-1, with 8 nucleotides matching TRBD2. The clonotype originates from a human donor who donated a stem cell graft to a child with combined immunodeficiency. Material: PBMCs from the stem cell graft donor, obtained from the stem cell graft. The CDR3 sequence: CSPYISGTNNEQFF. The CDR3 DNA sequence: TGCAGCCCTTATATTAGCGGGACTAACAATGAGCAGTTCTTC.